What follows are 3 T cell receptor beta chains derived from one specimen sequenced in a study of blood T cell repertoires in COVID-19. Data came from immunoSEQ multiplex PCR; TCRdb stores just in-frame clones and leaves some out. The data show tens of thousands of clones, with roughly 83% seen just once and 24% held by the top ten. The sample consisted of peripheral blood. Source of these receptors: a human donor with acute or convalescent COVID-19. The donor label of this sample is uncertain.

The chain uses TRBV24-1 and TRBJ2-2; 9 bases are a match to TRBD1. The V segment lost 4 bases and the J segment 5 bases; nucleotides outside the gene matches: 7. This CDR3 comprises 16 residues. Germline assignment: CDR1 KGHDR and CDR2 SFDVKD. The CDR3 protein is CATSETPGQGTGELFF. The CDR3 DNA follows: TGTGCCACCAGTGAAACGCCGGGACAGGGAACCGGGGAGCTGTTTTTT.

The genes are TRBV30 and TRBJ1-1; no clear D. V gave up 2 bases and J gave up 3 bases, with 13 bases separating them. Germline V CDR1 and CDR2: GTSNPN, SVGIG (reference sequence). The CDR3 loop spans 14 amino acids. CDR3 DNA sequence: TGTGCCTGGAGTCCCCGGACGGGGTACACTGAAGCTTTCTTT. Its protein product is CAWSPRTGYTEAFF.

The CDR3: CASRSGGYEQYF. CDR3 coding DNA: TGTGCCAGCAGATCGGGGGGGTACGAGCAGTACTTC. V is TRBV7-9 and J is TRBJ2-7, with 8 bases lining up with TRBD2. CDR3 length: 12 residues. V gave up 6 bases and J gave up 4 bases; unmatched junction bases: 2. Germline V gene lookup returns CDR1 SEHNR and CDR2 FQNEAQ (reference sequence).